The rows below give T cell receptor beta chains drawn from one sample of a study of shared clonotypes between healthy human individuals. The table came from immunoSEQ multiplex PCR; TCRdb's copy has only in-frame clones and leaves some out. The data show about 330,000 clones, around 87% seen once. The material sequenced was memory CD8+ T cells sorted from blood. The receptor set was obtained from a man between 18 and 29 years old in good health. Each CDR3 is given with its conserved first and last residue. A D gene is named only where the DNA matches it firmly. Some rows mark clone size as missing; the rest say once, few, many or name a class of expanded clone.

TRBV7-9	-	TRBJ2-3	15	few	TGTGCCAGCAGCCCTATAGCAGAAGAAACAGATACGCAGTATTTT	CASSPIAEETDTQYF
TRBV7-3	TRBD1	TRBJ1-2	15	-	TGTGCCAGCAGCCCCTCCGGGACAGGGACCTATGGCTACACCTTC	CASSPSGTGTYGYTF
TRBV6-4	-	TRBJ2-7	8	-	TGTGCCAACCGGGACTTTGGATTC	CANRDFGF
TRBV7-9	-	TRBJ1-5	16	-	TGTGCCAGCAGCTACGGGGACTGGGAGGGCAATCAGCCCCAGCATTTT	CASSYGDWEGNQPQHF
TRBV7-9	TRBD1	TRBJ1-4	15	-	TGTGCCAGCAGCTTAGCACAGGGGGCGGACGAAAAACTGTTTTTT	CASSLAQGADEKLFF
TRBV7-6	-	TRBJ2-1	14	-	TGTGCCAGCAGCTTAGAGCGGGACAGTAATGAGCAGTTCTTC	CASSLERDSNEQFF
TRBV13	TRBD1	TRBJ2-5	15	-	TGTGCCAGCAGCCCGGAATCAGGGGGCGCTGAGACCCAGTACTTC	CASSPESGGAETQYF
TRBV10-3	-	TRBJ1-5	15	-	TGTGCCATCAGTGAGTCCACGACGGATAATCAGCCCCAGCATTTT	CAISESTTDNQPQHF
TRBV6-5	-	TRBJ1-1	15	-	TGTGCCAGCAGTTACGGGTGGAGAGGGGCCCCCGGAGCTTTCTTT	CASSYGWRGAPGAFF
TRBV4-2	-	TRBJ1-2	17	many	TGTGCCAGCAGCCCGATAGTAGGAACCTCTCCCGGACATGGCTACACCTTC	CASSPIVGTSPGHGYTF
TRBV13	-	TRBJ2-3	14	-	TGTGCCAGCAGCTTAGTCCAGGGTATAGATACGCAGTATTTT	CASSLVQGIDTQYF
TRBV6-5	TRBD1	TRBJ1-2	14	-	TGTGCCAGCAGCCGGACAGGGCTGGACTATGGCTACACCTTC	CASSRTGLDYGYTF
TRBV5-4	-	TRBJ2-1	15	-	TGTGCCAGCAGCCCGGCGGACATGGAACTCAATGAGCAGTTCTTC	CASSPADMELNEQFF
TRBV7-9	-	TRBJ2-1	16	-	TGTGCCAGCAGCTTAGCGGGACTGAGCTCCTACAATGAGCAGTTCTTC	CASSLAGLSSYNEQFF